This T cell receptor (beta chain) comes out of a study of a mutant IDH1 vaccine in newly diagnosed glioma. This clone was seen only once. The antigen remains unidentified. The CDR3 consists of 17 residues. After removal of 0 bases from V and 0 bases from J, the junction contained 5 bases not matched to a gene. Germline CDR1 reads SEHNR; CDR2 reads FQNEAQ (reference sequence). Assay: immunoSEQ multiplex PCR; the TCRdb copy retains only in-frame clones and omits some. Of some 130,000 clones listed, roughly 75% were seen once; the top ten hold 5.5%. Stated time point: week 11, during vaccination. One vaccine dose held 300 ug of mutant IDH1 20-mer peptide and came with topical imiquimod.

This TCR came from a man aged 35-49 years with glioma. The V and J genes are TRBV7-9 and TRBJ1-5; 7 nucleotides agree with TRBD1. Sample: PBMCs, taken from a glioma patient whose treatment included an IDH1 peptide vaccine. In DNA form, the CDR3 reads TGTGCCAGCAGCTTAGCCGGACAGGCTCATAGCAATCAGCCCCAGCATTTT. As protein: CASSLAGQAHSNQPQHF.